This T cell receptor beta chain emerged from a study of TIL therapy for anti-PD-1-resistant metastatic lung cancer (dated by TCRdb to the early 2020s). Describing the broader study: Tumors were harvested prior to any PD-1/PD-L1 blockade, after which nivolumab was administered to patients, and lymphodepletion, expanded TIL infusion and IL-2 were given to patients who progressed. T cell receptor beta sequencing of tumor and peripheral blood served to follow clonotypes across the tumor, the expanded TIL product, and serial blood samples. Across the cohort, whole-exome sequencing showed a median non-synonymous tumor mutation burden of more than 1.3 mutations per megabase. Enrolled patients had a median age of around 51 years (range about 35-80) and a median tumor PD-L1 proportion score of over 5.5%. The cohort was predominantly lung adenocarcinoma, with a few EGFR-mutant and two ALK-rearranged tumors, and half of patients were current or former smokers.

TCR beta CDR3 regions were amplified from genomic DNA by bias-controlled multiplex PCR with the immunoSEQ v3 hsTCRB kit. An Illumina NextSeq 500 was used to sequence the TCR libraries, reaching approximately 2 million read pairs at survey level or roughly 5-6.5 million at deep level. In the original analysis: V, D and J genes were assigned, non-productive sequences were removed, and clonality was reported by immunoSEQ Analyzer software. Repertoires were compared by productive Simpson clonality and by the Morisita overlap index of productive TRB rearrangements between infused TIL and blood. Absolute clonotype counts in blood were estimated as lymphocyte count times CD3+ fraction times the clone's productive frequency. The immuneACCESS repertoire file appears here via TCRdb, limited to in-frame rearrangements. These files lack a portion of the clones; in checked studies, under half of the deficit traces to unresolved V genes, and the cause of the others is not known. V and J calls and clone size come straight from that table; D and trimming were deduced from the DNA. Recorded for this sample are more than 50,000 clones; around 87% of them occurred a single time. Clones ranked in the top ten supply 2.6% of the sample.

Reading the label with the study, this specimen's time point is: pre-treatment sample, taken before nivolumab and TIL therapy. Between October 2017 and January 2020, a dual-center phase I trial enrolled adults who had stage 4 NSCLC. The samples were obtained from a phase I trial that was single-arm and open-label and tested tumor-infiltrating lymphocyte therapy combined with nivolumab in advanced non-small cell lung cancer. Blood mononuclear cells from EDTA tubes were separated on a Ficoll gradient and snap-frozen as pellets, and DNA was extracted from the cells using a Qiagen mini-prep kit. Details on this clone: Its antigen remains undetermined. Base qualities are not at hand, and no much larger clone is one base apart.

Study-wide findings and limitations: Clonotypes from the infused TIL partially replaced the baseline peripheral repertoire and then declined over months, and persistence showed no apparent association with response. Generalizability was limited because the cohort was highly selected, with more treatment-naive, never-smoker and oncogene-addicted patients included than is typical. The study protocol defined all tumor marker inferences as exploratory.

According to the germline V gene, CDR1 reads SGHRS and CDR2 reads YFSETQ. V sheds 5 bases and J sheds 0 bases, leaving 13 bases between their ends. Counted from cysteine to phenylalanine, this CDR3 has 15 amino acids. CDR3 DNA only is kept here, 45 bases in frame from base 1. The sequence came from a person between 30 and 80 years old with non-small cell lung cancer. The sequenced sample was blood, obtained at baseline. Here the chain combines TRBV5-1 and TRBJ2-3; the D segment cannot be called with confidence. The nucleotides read TGCGCCAGCAGAGGCCAGTTCGCTAGCACAGATACGCAGTATTTT. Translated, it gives CASRGQFASTDTQYF.